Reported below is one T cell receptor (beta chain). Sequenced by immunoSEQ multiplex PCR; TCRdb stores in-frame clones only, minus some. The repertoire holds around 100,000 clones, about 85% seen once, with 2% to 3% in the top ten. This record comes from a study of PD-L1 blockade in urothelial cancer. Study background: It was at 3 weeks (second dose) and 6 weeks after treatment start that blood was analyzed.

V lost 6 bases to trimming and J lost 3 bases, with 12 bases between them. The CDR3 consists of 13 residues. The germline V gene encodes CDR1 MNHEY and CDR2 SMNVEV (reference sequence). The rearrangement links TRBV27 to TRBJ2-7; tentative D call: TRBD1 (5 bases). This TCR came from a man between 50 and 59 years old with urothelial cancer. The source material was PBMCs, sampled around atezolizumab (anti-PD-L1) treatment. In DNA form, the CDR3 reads TGTGCCAGCAGCAGGGCTAGTTTCTACGAGCAGTACTTC. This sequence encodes CASSRASFYEQYF.